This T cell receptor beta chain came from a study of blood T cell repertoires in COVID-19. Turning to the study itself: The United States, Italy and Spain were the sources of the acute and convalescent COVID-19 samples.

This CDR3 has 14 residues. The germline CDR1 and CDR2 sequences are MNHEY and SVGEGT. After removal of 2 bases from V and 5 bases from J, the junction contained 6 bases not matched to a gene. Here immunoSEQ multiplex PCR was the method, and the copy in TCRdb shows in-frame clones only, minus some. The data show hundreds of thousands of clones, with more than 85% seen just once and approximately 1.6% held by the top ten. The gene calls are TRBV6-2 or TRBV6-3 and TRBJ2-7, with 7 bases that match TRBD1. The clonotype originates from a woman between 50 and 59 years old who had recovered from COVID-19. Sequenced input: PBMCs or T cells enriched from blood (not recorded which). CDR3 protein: CASSYETGSHEQYF. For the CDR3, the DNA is TGTGCCAGCAGTTACGAGACAGGGAGTCACGAGCAGTACTTC.